This section outlines one T cell receptor (beta chain) sequence together with its context. Its antigen remains unidentified. This entry is derived from a study of T cell responses to AZD1222 COVID-19 vaccine. Generated by immunoSEQ multiplex PCR, the TCRdb table keeps only in-frame clones and is missing some. The sample records 95,000 to 150,000 clones, 92% being singletons. Broader study findings: At study baseline, merely a handful of AZD1222 recipients were seropositive. Two AZD1222 doses significantly raised spike-specific TCR breadth and depth over controls.

The receptor was isolated from an adult in good health. The sequences come from peripheral blood, collected on day 0 of AZD1222 vaccination.

The CDR3 sequence is CASSFAGTEAFF. The CDR3 nucleotides read TGCGCCAGCAGCTTCGCGGGTACTGAAGCTTTCTTT. The rearrangement joins TRBV5-1 to TRBJ1-1, with D uncertain. Trimming shortened V by 2 bases and J by 5 bases, and 7 bases separated the two germline ends. The CDR3 loop spans 12 amino acids. The germline V gene has CDR1 SGHRS and CDR2 YFSETQ.